The 3 T cell receptor beta chains below come from one sample, sequenced in a study of T cells in Graves' hyperthyroidism and ophthalmopathy. RNA transcripts were the template for amplifying TCR beta CDR3 regions. The HTBI primer set drove a first-round RT-PCR of the TCR CDR3. A single record per CDR3 protein comes from TCRdb applying MiXCR to the multiplex PCR reads. This table has a few hundred thousand distinct CDR3 sequences, about 15% appearing once. Sequencing used blood. The receptors stem from a woman aged 18-29 years with Graves' ophthalmopathy.

V and J are TRBV20-1 and TRBJ2-3; no reliable D call. This CDR3 has 10 amino acids. V lost 6 bases and J lost 5, with 6 bases in between. Germline V CDR1 and CDR2: DFQATT, SNEGSKA (reference sequence). CDR3 in DNA: TGCAGTGCCCCGCGAGATACGCAGTATTTT. This codes for CSAPRDTQYF.

This clonotype occurred many times. CDR3 bases: TGTGCCAGCAGCTTAGTATCGGGGCGACATGCCTACAATGAGCAGTTCTTC. Protein product: CASSLVSGRHAYNEQFF. The chain links TRBV7-2 to TRBJ2-1, with D perhaps TRBD1 or TRBD2 (5 bases each). V dropped 1 base and J dropped 2 bases, with 15 bases sitting between them. This CDR3 region has 17 residues. Germline CDR1 reads SGHTA; CDR2 reads FQGNSA.

This clonotype was counted a few times. The CDR3 coding sequence is TGTGCCAGCAGTTCCCTGTCCGGGACAGGGGACTACGAGCAGTACTTC. Its protein is CASSSLSGTGDYEQYF. The chain has TRBV6-1 and TRBJ2-7; 10 positions agree with TRBD1. This CDR3 spans 16 amino acids. V shed 5 bases and J 3 bases; nucleotides not matched to a gene: 10. CDR1 is MNHNS, CDR2 SASEGT, per germline.